Presented here are 9 T cell receptor beta chains from one specimen sequenced in a study of blood T cell repertoires in COVID-19. TCRdb's copy holds only in-frame clones and misses some; the assay was immunoSEQ multiplex PCR. The data show under 350,000 clones, almost 85% seen once. Sequenced input: peripheral blood. The source is a human donor in a cohort sampled during active COVID-19.

This clone showed up just a few times. The chain links TRBV7-2 to TRBJ2-3; D remains ambiguous. The CDR3 sequence is 14 residues long. V was trimmed by 5 bases and J by 2 bases, leaving 11 bases between them. The germline gives CDR1 SGHTA, CDR2 FQGNSA. In nucleotides, the CDR3 is TGTGCCAGCAGCCTAAAACGGGTCACAGATACGCAGTATTTT. It is translated as CASSLKRVTDTQYF.

This CDR3 is CASSQVWGGGSYEQYF. The DNA of the CDR3 is TGCGCCAGCAGCCAAGTGTGGGGCGGGGGGTCCTACGAGCAGTACTTC. The chain recombines TRBV4-1 with TRBJ2-7; 8 nucleotides align to TRBD2. The CDR3 length is 16 residues. After removal of 1 base from V and 1 base from J, the junction contained 6 bases not matched to a gene. CDR1 is MGHRA, CDR2 YSYEKL, per germline.

This chain connects TRBV6-6 to TRBJ1-2, with TRBD1 matching over 7 bases. CDR3 length: 13 amino acids. CDR1 is MNHNY and CDR2 is SVGAGI in the germline V gene (reference sequence). V lost 2 bases, J lost 7 bases, and 4 bases stayed unmatched. CDR3 loop: CASSYLQGGGYTF. The CDR3 DNA reads TGTGCCAGCAGTTACCTCCAGGGGGGTGGCTACACCTTC.

The sample holds a few counts of this clone. V gene TRBV7-3 combines with J gene TRBJ1-1; maybe TRBD1 (5 bases). This CDR3 spans 16 amino acids. CDR1 and CDR2 from the germline V gene are SGHTA and FQGTGA. V was pared by 1 base and J by 1 base, with 13 bases between. CDR3 residues: CASSLRAGGANTEAFF. CDR3 in DNA: TGTGCCAGCAGCTTAAGGGCGGGGGGAGCGAACACTGAAGCTTTCTTT.

V is TRBV5-6 and J is TRBJ1-2; TRBD1 agrees at 10 bases. V shed 3 bases and J 4 bases; nucleotides not matched to a gene: 3. This CDR3 comprises 14 residues. The germline V gene has CDR1 SGHDT and CDR2 YYEEEE. CDR3 nucleotide sequence: TGTGCCAGCAGCTCCCGGACAGGGGGCTATGGCTACACCTTC. Its protein is CASSSRTGGYGYTF.

The count of this clone is one. The V and J genes are TRBV29-1 and TRBJ1-1; possibly TRBD1 for D (6 bases). This CDR3 is 12 amino acids long. V was pared by 8 bases and J by 6 bases, with 16 bases between. Looked up from germline, CDR1 is SQVTM and CDR2 is ANQGSEA. For the CDR3, the DNA is TGCAGCCCTGAGGGGGACGGGGCTGAAGCTTTCTTT. The encoded protein is CSPEGDGAEAFF.

This sequence joins TRBV29-1 and TRBJ2-2; 9 bases match TRBD2. The CDR3 has 15 amino acids. The germline gives CDR1 SQVTM, CDR2 ANQGSEA. The trim removed 6 bases at V and 4 bases at J, leaving 9 bases unmatched. In nucleotides, the CDR3 is TGCAGCGTCAGGTGGCGGGGGGGCCGCACCGGGGAGCTGTTTTTT. Translated, it gives CSVRWRGGRTGELFF.

The rearrangement links TRBV19 to TRBJ1-6, with D uncertain. This CDR3 has 14 residues. Trimming cost V 3 bases and J 10 bases, with 13 bases left between them. CDR1 and CDR2 from the germline V gene are LNHDA and SQIVND (reference sequence). The CDR3 DNA follows: TGTGCCAGTAGTATGGAGGGAATGCTGTCACCCCTCCACTTT. Its translation: CASSMEGMLSPLHF.

This chain connects TRBV29-1 to TRBJ1-4; no clear D gene. V dropped 8 bases and J dropped 8 bases, with 12 bases sitting between them. The CDR3 spans 11 residues. In germline, CDR1 is SQVTM, CDR2 ANQGSEA. Written as DNA, the CDR3 is TGCAGCACACTTTCGGGGGAAAAACTGTTTTTT. As protein: CSTLSGEKLFF.